This entry lists 6 T cell receptor beta chains sequenced from one sample in a study of post-analysis software for immune sequencing data. No antigen has been identified for these receptors. Unique-molecular-identifier-tagged TCR beta cDNA libraries were used. One entry per CDR3 protein, called by TCRdb with MiXCR from the PCR reads. Of 450,000 to 650,000 distinct CDR3 sequences in the sample, 44% were seen once. Whole-study findings and limits: Five TRBV segments, including TRBV5-6, TRBV5-1 and TRBV20-1, were more frequent in patients than controls.

Sequenced sample: blood. The receptors here all came from a girl aged 5-17 years with multiple sclerosis.

The rearrangement uses TRBV10-2 and TRBJ2-5; 10 bases fit TRBD2. The junction had 8 bases not matched to a gene; V was cut back by 2 bases and J by 2 bases. The germline V gene has CDR1 WSHSY and CDR2 SAAADI. The CDR3 has 17 amino acids. Here the CDR3 reads CASSERIAGGMQETQYF. DNA for the CDR3: TGCGCCAGCAGTGAGAGGATAGCGGGAGGTATGCAAGAGACCCAGTACTTC.

This chain connects TRBV5-6 to TRBJ2-3; possibly TRBD2 for D (6 bases). CDR1 and CDR2 (germline): SGHDT, YYEEEE. CDR3 length: 11 residues. Deletions cut 8 bases from V and 6 bases from J, with 10 bases between. CDR3 sequence reads: CASSGEDTQYF. The CDR3 coding sequence is TGTGCCAGTAGCGGAGAGGATACGCAGTATTTT.

In its sample, this clonotype was seen a few times. The chain recombines TRBV5-1 with TRBJ2-3; a weak D match, TRBD1 (5 bases). V was cut by 1 base and J by 2 bases, with 11 bases left in between. Germline CDR1 reads SGHRS; CDR2 reads YFSETQ. This CDR3 has 15 residues. This CDR3 is CASSLTGSITDTQYF. CDR3 coding DNA: TGCGCCAGCAGCTTGACAGGATCTATCACAGATACGCAGTATTTT.

The V call is TRBV5-1, the J call TRBJ1-1; D is unresolved. Germline V lookup: CDR1 SGHRS, CDR2 YFSETQ. The germline V and J ends were trimmed by 4 bases and 0 bases, with 13 bases remaining between them. The CDR3 loop spans 15 amino acids. CDR3 residues: CASSRRTDMNTEAFF. The CDR3 DNA reads TGCGCCAGCAGCCGAAGGACGGATATGAACACTGAAGCTTTCTTT.

This clonotype was counted between two and nine times. The J gene is TRBJ2-1, the V gene TRBV12-3 or TRBV12-4; no clear D gene. The CDR3 has 14 residues. Trimming shortened V by 3 bases and J by 15 bases, and 21 bases separated the two germline ends. CDR3 bases: TGTGCCAGCAGTTTTTCCCCGGACCGGCAGAATTCGTTCTTC. Protein: CASSFSPDRQNSFF.

The chain is built from TRBV20-1 and TRBJ1-5; 8 nucleotides line up with TRBD1. The length of the CDR3 is 14 residues. The junction had 5 bases not matched to a gene; V was cut back by 4 bases and J by 3 bases. The germline V gene encodes CDR1 DFQATT and CDR2 SNEGSKA (reference sequence). This CDR3 is CSATGGSINQPQHF. In nucleotides, the CDR3 is TGCAGTGCTACAGGGGGCTCCATCAATCAGCCCCAGCATTTT.